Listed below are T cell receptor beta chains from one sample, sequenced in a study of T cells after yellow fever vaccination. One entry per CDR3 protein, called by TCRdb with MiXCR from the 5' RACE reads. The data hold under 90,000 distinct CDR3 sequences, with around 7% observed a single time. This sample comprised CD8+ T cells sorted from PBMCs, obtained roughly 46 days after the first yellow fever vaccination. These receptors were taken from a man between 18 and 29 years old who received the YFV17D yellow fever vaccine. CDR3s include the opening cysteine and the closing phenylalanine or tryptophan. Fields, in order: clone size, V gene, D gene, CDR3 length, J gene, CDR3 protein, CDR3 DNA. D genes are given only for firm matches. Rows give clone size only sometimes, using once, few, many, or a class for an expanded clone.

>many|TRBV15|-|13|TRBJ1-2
CATSRESDYGYTF
TGTGCCACCAGCAGAGAATCTGACTATGGCTACACCTTC
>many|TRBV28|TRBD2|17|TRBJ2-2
CASSLCRRGSCTGELFF
TGTGCCAGCAGTTTATGCAGGCGGGGGAGCTGCACCGGGGAGCTGTTTTTT
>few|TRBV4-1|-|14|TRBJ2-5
CASSQDPGQETQYF
TGCGCCAGCAGCCAAGACCCCGGACAAGAGACCCAGTACTTC
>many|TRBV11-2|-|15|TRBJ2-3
CASSPLWSLTDTQYF
TGTGCCAGCAGCCCACTGTGGAGCCTCACAGATACGCAGTATTTT
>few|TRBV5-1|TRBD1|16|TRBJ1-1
CASSVRTGVLNTEAFF
TGCGCCAGCAGCGTCCGGACAGGGGTACTGAACACTGAAGCTTTCTTT
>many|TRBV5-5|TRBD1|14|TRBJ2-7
CASSRGTGDYEQYF
TGTGCCAGCAGCAGAGGGACAGGGGATTACGAGCAGTACTTC
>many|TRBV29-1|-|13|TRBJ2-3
CSVEQGRTDTQYF
TGCAGCGTTGAACAGGGGAGGACAGATACGCAGTATTTT
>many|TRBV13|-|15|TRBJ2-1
CASSLWELGYNEQFF
TGTGCCAGCAGCTTATGGGAGCTCGGATACAATGAGCAGTTCTTC
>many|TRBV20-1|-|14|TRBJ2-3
CSAPRLGWADTQYF
TGCAGTGCTCCCCGGTTGGGGTGGGCAGATACGCAGTATTTT
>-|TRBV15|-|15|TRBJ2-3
CATSFSDPSTDTQYF
TGTGCCACCAGCTTTTCGGACCCTAGCACAGATACGCAGTATTTT
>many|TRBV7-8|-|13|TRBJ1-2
CASSLGVSYGYTF
TGTGCCAGCAGCTTAGGAGTTAGTTATGGCTACACCTTC
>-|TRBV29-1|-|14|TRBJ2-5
CSVVKQGGQETQYF
TGCAGCGTTGTAAAACAGGGAGGTCAAGAGACCCAGTACTTC
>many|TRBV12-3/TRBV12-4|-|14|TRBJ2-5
CASSFATGQETQYF
TGTGCCAGCAGTTTCGCAACAGGGCAAGAGACCCAGTACTTC
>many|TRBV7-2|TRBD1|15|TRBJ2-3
CASSSSGGIGDTQYF
TGTGCCAGCAGCTCATCAGGGGGAATCGGAGATACGCAGTATTTT
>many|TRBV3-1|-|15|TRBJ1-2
CASSQLMGQLYGYTF
TGTGCCAGCAGCCAATTAATGGGGCAGCTCTATGGCTACACCTTC
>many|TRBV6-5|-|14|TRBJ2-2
CASRRGANTGELFF
TGTGCCAGCAGGAGGGGGGCGAACACCGGGGAGCTGTTTTTT